This TCR beta chain was profiled in a study of post-analysis software for immune sequencing data. The overall study: Relapsing-remitting, secondary progressive and progressive-relapsing multiple sclerosis courses were included.

The CDR3 loop spans 14 amino acids. The V end lost 0 bases, the J end lost 0 bases, and 7 bases lay between the germline ends. CDR1 is SGHRS and CDR2 is YFSETQ in the germline V gene. Included in the TCR beta cDNA libraries were unique molecular identifiers. Input of about 1 to 11 million T cells yielded around 500,000 cDNA molecules. TCRdb re-derived calls from the PCR reads in MiXCR, one entry per CDR3 protein. The sample records about 770,000 distinct CDR3 sequences, roughly 50% being singletons. Study-level findings and limits: Patients showed TRBV5-6, TRBV5-1 and TRBV20-1 among roughly five TRBV segments more frequent than in controls.

In this sample, this clonotype turned up many times. Its antigen remains unidentified. This chain uses TRBV5-1 with TRBJ2-7; the D is unclear. Sequenced: blood. This clonotype was obtained from a girl aged 5 to 17 with multiple sclerosis. The CDR3 region is CASSLEGSSYEQYF. CDR3 sequence (DNA): TGCGCCAGCAGCTTGGAGGGCAGCTCCTACGAGCAGTACTTC.